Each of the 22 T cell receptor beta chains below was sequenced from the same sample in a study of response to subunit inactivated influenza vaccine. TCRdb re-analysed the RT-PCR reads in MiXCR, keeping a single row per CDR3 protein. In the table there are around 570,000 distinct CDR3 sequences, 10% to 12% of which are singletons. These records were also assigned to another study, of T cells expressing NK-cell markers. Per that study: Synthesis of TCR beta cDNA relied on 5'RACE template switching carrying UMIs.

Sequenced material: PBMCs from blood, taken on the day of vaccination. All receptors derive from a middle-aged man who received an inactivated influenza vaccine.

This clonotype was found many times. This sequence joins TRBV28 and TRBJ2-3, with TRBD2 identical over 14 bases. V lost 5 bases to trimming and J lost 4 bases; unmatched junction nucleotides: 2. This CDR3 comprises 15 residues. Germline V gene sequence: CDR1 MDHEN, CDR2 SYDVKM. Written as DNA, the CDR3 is TGTGCCAGCAGTGGGACTAGCGGGGGTTCAGATACGCAGTATTTT. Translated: CASSGTSGGSDTQYF.

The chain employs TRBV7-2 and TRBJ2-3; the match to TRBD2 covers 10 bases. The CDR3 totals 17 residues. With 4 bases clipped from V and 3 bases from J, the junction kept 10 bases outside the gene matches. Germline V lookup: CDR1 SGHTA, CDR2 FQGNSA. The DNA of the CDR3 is TGTGCCAGCAGCTCCCTCAAGGCTAGCGGGAGAACAGATACGCAGTATTTT. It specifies CASSSLKASGRTDTQYF.

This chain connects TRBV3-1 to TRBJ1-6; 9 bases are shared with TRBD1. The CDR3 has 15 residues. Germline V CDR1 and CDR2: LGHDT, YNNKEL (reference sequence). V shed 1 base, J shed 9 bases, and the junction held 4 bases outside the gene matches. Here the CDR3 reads CASSQGDRDSSPLHF. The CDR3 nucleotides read TGTGCCAGCAGCCAAGGGGACAGGGACTCTTCACCCCTCCACTTT.

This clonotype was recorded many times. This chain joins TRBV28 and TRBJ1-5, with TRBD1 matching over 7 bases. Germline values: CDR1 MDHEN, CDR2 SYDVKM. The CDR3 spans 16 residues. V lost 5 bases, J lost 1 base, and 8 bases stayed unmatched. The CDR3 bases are TGTGCCAGCAGTACCCGACAGGGAGTCAGCAATCAGCCCCAGCATTTT. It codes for CASSTRQGVSNQPQHF.

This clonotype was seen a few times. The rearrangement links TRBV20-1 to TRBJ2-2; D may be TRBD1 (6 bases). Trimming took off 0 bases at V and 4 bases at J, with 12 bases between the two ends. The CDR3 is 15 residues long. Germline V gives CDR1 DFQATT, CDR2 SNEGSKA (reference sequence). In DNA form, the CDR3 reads TGCAGTGCTAGAGATCGGAGGACAGCCACCGGGGAGCTGTTTTTT. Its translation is CSARDRRTATGELFF.

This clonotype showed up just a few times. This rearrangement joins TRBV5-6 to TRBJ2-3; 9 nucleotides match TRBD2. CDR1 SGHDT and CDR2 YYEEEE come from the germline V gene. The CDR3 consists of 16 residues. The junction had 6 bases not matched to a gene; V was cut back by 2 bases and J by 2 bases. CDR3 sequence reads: CASSFLAGGTTDTQYF. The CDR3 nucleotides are TGTGCCAGCAGCTTTCTTGCGGGGGGGACCACAGATACGCAGTATTTT.

CDR3 bases: TGCGCCAGCAGCTTGGCAACAGGGGCAATCCAGTCGTCTTTCTTT. Amino acids: CASSLATGAIQSSFF. The chain couples TRBV5-1 to TRBJ1-1; 7 positions agree with TRBD1. The CDR3 has 15 residues. CDR1 is SGHRS and CDR2 is YFSETQ in the germline V gene. Trimming removed 0 bases from V and 12 bases from J; junction bases left unmatched: 14.

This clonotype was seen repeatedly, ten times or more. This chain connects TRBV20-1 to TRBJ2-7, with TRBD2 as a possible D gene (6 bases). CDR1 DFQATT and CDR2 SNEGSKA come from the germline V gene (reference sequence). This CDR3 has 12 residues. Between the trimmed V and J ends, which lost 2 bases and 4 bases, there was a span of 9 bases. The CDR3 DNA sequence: TGCAGTGCTAGATATGGGGGGTACGAGCAGTACTTC. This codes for CSARYGGYEQYF.

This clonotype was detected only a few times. CDR3: CASVFGTRSPTEAFF. CDR3 DNA: TGTGCCAGCGTCTTCGGGACCCGGAGTCCCACTGAAGCTTTCTTT. The chain has TRBV7-8 and TRBJ1-1; possibly TRBD1 for D (5 bases). The V gene's germline CDR1 is SGHVS and CDR2 FQNEAQ. The V and J ends lost 8 bases and 4 bases respectively, with 20 bases between them. The CDR3 sequence is 15 residues long.

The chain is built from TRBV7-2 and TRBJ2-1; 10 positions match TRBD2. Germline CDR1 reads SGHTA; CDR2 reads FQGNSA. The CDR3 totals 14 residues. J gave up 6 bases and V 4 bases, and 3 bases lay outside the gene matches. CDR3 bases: TGTGCCAGCAGCTCCTGGACTAGCGGCAATGAGCAGTTCTTC. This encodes CASSSWTSGNEQFF.

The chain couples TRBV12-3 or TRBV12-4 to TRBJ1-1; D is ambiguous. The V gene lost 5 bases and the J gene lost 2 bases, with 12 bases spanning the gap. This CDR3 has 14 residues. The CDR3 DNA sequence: TGTGCCAGCAGTCTACGGATGTCTAACACTGAAGCTTTCTTT. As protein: CASSLRMSNTEAFF.

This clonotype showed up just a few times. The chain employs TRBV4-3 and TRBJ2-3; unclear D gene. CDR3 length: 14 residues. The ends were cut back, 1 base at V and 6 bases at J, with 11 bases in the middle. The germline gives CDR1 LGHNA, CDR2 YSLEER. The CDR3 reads CASSQVLGWDTQYF. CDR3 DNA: TGCGCCAGCAGCCAAGTGCTGGGTTGGGATACGCAGTATTTT.

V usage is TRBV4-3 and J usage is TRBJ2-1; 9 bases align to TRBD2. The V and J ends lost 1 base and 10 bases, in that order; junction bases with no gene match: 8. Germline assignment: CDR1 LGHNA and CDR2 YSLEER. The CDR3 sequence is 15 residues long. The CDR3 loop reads CASSQVTSGESEQFF. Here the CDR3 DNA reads TGCGCCAGCAGCCAAGTGACTAGCGGAGAATCAGAGCAGTTCTTC.

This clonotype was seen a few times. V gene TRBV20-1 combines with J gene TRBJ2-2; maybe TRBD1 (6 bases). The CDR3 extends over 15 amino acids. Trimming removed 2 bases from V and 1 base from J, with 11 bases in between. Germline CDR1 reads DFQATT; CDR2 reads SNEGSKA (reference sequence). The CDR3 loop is CSARSGVRNTGELFF. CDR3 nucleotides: TGCAGTGCTAGATCAGGGGTCAGGAACACCGGGGAGCTGTTTTTT.

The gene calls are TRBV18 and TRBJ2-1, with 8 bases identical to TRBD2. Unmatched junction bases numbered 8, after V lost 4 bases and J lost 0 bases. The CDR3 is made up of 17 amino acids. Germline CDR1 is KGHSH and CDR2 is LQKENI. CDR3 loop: CASSQSGGRSSYNEQFF. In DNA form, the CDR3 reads TGTGCCAGCTCACAATCTGGCGGGAGGAGCTCCTACAATGAGCAGTTCTTC.

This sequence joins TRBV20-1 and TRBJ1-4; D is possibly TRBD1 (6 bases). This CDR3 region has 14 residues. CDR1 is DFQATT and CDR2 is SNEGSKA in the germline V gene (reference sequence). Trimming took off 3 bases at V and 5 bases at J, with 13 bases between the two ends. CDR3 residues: CSARWGGGNEKLFF. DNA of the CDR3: TGCAGTGCTAGGTGGGGGGGCGGAAATGAAAAACTGTTTTTT.

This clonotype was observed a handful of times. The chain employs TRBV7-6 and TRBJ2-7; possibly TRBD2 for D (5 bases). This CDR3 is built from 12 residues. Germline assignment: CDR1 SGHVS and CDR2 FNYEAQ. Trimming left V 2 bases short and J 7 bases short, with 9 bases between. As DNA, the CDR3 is TGTGCCAGCAGCTTAAACCAGCGGGAGCAGTACTTC. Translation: CASSLNQREQYF.

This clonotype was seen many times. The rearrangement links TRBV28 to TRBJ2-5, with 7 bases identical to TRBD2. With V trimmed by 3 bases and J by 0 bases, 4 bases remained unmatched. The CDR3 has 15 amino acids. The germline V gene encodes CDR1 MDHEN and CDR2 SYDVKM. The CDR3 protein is CASSLGGGYQETQYF. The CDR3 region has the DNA TGTGCCAGCAGTTTGGGGGGGGGGTACCAAGAGACCCAGTACTTC.

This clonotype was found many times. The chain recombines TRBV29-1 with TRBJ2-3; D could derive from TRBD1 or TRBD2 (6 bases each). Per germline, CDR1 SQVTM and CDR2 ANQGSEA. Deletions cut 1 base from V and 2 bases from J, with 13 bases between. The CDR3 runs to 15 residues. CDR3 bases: TGCAGCGTTGAAGGGGGGGCGTCGGCCACAGATACGCAGTATTTT. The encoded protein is CSVEGGASATDTQYF.

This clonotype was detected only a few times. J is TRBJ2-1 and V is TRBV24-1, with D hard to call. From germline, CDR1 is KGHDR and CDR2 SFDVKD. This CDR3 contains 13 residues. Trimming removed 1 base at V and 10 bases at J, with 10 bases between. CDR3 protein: CATSDFPVKEQFF. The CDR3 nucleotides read TGTGCCACCAGTGATTTCCCAGTGAAGGAGCAGTTCTTC.

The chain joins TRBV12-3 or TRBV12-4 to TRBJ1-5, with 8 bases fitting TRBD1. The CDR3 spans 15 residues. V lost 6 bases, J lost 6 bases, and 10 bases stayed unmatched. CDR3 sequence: CASRTGQARGQPQHF. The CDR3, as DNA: TGTGCCAGCAGGACGGGACAGGCGCGCGGTCAGCCCCAGCATTTT.

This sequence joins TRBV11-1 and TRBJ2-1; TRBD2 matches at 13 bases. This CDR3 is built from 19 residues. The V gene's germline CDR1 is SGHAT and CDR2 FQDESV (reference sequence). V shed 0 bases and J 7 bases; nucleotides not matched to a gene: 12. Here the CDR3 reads CASSLARTSGRWVGNEQFF. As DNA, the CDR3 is TGTGCCAGCAGCTTAGCCCGGACTAGCGGGAGATGGGTCGGTAATGAGCAGTTCTTC.